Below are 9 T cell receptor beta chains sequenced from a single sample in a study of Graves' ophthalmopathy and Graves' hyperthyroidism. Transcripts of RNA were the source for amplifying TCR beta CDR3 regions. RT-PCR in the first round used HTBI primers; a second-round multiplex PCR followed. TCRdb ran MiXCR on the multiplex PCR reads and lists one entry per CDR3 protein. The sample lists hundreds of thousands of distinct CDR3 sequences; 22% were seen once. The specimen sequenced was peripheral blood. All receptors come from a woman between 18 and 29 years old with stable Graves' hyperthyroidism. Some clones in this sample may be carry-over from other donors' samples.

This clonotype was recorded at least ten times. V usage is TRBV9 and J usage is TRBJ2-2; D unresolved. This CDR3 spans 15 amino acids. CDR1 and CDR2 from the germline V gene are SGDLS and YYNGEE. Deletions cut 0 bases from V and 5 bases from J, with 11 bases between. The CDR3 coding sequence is TGTGCCAGCAGCGTAGGGGGTATCGTAACCGGGGAGCTGTTTTTT. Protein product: CASSVGGIVTGELFF.

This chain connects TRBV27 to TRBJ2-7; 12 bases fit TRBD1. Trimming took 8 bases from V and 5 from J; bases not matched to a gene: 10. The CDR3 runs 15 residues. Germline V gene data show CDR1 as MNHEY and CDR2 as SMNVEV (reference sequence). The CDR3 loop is CASLPPGQGAHEQYF. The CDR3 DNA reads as TGTGCCAGCCTACCTCCGGGACAGGGGGCACACGAGCAGTACTTC.

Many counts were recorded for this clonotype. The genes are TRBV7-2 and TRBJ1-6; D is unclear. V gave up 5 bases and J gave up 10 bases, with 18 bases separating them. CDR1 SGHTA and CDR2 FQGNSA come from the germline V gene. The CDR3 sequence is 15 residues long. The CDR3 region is CASSLKAGLGSPLHF. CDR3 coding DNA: TGTGCCAGCAGCCTTAAAGCGGGGTTAGGATCACCCCTCCACTTT.

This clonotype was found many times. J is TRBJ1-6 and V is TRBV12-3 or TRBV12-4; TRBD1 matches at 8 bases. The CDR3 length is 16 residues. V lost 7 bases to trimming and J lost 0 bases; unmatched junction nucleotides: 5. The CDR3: CASTGQGSSYNSPLHF. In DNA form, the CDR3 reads TGTGCCAGCACCGGACAGGGCAGCTCCTATAATTCACCCCTCCACTTT.

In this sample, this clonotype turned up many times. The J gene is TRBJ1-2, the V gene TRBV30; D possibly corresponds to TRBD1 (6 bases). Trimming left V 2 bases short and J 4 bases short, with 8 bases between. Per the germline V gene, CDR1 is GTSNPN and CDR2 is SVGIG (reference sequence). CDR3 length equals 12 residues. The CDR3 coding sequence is TGTGCCTGGAGTCCGGACAGCTATGGCTACACCTTC. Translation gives CAWSPDSYGYTF.

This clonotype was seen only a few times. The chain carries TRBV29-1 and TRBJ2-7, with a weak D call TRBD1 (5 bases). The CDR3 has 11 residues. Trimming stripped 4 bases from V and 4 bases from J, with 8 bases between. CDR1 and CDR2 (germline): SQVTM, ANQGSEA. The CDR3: CSVGGLYEQYF. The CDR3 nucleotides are TGCAGCGTTGGGGGCCTTTACGAGCAGTACTTC.

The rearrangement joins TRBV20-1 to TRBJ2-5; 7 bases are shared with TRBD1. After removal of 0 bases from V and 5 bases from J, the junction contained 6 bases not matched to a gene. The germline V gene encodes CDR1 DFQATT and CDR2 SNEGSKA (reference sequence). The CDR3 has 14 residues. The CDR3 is CSARDGRGWETQYF. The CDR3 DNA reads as TGCAGTGCTAGAGATGGCAGGGGGTGGGAGACCCAGTACTTC.

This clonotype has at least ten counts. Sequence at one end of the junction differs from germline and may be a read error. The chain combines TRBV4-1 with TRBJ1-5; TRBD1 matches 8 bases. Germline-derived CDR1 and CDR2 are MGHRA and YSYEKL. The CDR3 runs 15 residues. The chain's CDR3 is CASSPSDRGNQPQHF. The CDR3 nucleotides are TGCGCCAGCAGCCCCAGCGACAGGGGAAATCAACCCCAGCATTTT.

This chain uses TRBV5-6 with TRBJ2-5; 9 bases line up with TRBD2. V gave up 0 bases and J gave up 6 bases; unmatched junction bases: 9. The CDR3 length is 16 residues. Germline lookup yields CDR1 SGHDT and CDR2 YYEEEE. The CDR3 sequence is CASSLASLAGRKTQYF. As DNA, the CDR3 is TGTGCCAGCAGCTTGGCCAGTCTAGCGGGGAGGAAGACCCAGTACTTC.